Given below is one TCR beta chain in context. What it recognizes is unknown. The PCR had 60 Vbeta and 13 Jbeta primers. Per the original data handling: The count from a later analysis was tens of millions of unique TCR beta chains, some 10 million of them shared. TCRdb's table, derived via immunoSEQ multiplex PCR, lists solely in-frame clones and lacks some. V, J and clone size are those of that table, while D and trimming were read from the DNA. The sample includes around 170,000 clones, about 65% seen only once; the top ten take around 1.5%. The data were obtained in a study of cytomegalovirus exposure and HLA in healthy donors. Study as a whole: As released early, the data held 70 million to 100 million unique TCRs from HLA-typed donors.

Findings of the study overall: Per a later analysis, HLA-associated TCR beta chains showed more clonal expansion than other, equally common TCR beta chains. In an earlier analysis, most TCR beta V segments were productive about 87% or about 30% of the time.

V lost 4 bases to trimming and J lost 5 bases, with 8 bases between them. The germline CDR1 and CDR2 sequences are SGHTA and FQGNSA. This CDR3 region has 12 residues. The rearrangement links TRBV7-2 to TRBJ1-2; D possibly corresponds to TRBD1 (6 bases). The sample taken for sequencing was PBMCs. The origin of this receptor is a girl aged 10-17 years in good health and CMV-seronegative. The CDR3 sequence: CASSSQGYGYTF. The CDR3 nucleotides read TGTGCCAGCAGCTCACAGGGATATGGCTACACCTTC.